One sample yielded the 25 T cell receptor beta chains listed below, sequenced in a study of T cell repertoires in cytomegalovirus infection. TCRdb independently ran MiXCR on the reads; one entry per CDR3 protein. The sample holds approximately 170,000 distinct CDR3 sequences, roughly a sixth seen once. Sequencing was performed on CD8+ T cells from PBMCs. The receptors stem from a human donor in good health (CMV status not recorded). Some clones in this sample may be carry-over from other donors' samples.

This sequence joins TRBV7-9 and TRBJ2-7; D is undetermined. Germline V CDR1 and CDR2: SEHNR, FQNEAQ (reference sequence). Trimming shortened V by 5 bases and J by 3 bases, and 14 bases separated the two germline ends. The length of the CDR3 is 14 residues. CDR3 loop: CASSPPGSRYEQYF. The CDR3 DNA reads TGTGCCAGCAGCCCCCCGGGTTCCCGCTACGAGCAGTACTTC.

In this sample, this clonotype turned up a few times. J is TRBJ2-2 and V is TRBV7-6; D ambiguous. The V gene lost 1 base and the J gene lost 7 bases, with 7 bases spanning the gap. The CDR3 extends over 13 amino acids. CDR1 and CDR2 (germline): SGHVS, FNYEAQ. The chain's CDR3 is CASSLGPGGELFF. The CDR3 DNA reads as TGTGCCAGCAGCTTAGGTCCTGGCGGGGAGCTGTTTTTT.

CDR3 bases: TGTGCCAGCAGCTTAGTTGGCGGACTGGAGGGAAGCCAGCGCGAGCAGTACTTC. It encodes CASSLVGGLEGSQREQYF. V gene TRBV7-2 combines with J gene TRBJ2-7, with TRBD2 as a possible D gene (6 bases). This CDR3 region has 18 residues. Trimming stripped 1 base from V and 6 bases from J, with 25 bases between. The germline gives CDR1 SGHTA, CDR2 FQGNSA.

This clonotype was observed at least ten times. The rearrangement joins TRBV19 to TRBJ1-5; 8 positions agree with TRBD1. Germline-derived CDR1 and CDR2 are LNHDA and SQIVND (reference sequence). With 5 bases clipped from V and 6 bases from J, the junction kept 9 bases outside the gene matches. The CDR3 sequence is 15 residues long. The CDR3 coding sequence is TGTGCCAGTAGTTGGAGGGGAACAGGGGGTCAGCCCCAGCATTTT. It codes for CASSWRGTGGQPQHF.

The chain couples TRBV7-2 to TRBJ1-5, with a tentative D call TRBD1 (5 bases). This CDR3 spans 15 amino acids. The germline gives CDR1 SGHTA, CDR2 FQGNSA. V was shortened by 2 bases and J by 3 bases, with 11 bases between the two germline ends. The CDR3 nucleotides are TGTGCCAGCAGCTTACAAGGGACCGACAATCAGCCCCAGCATTTT. As protein: CASSLQGTDNQPQHF.

CDR3 sequence: CASSFRTDQYF. As DNA, the CDR3 is TGTGCCAGCAGTTTCAGGACAGATCAGTACTTC. The genes are TRBV28 and TRBJ2-7, with D maybe TRBD1 (6 bases). Germline V gene lookup returns CDR1 MDHEN and CDR2 SYDVKM. Trimming removed 3 bases from V and 10 bases from J, with 10 bases in between. There are 11 residues in the CDR3.

A note on this clonotype: A read error may account for a junction end that differs from germline. The chain uses TRBV15 and TRBJ2-1; 8 bases fit TRBD1. The V gene's germline CDR1 is LNHNV and CDR2 YYDKDF (reference sequence). This CDR3 is built from 15 residues. CDR3 protein: CTTSQTTGAHNEQFF. CDR3 bases: TGTACCACCAGCCAAACGACAGGGGCTCACAATGAGCAGTTCTTC.

The chain has TRBV6-2 or TRBV6-3 and TRBJ2-7, with D perhaps being TRBD1 or TRBD2 (7 bases each). The CDR3 extends over 14 amino acids. The ends were cut back, 6 bases at V and 4 bases at J, with 16 bases in the middle. Germline CDR1 MNHEY, CDR2 SVGEGT. The CDR3 region has the DNA TGTGCCAGCAGGATCGACAGGGAGGGTTACGAGCAGTACTTC. Translation: CASRIDREGYEQYF.

The J gene is TRBJ2-1, the V gene TRBV6-6; possible D gene TRBD2, 7 bases. Trimming removed 6 bases from V and 6 bases from J, with 18 bases in between. CDR1 is MNHNY, CDR2 SVGAGI, per germline (reference sequence). The length of the CDR3 is 15 residues. CDR3 nucleotides: TGTGCCAGCAGAAACACGGGGGGCCGAGTCAATGAGCAGTTCTTC. Protein product: CASRNTGGRVNEQFF.

The chain employs TRBV11-1 and TRBJ2-7, with TRBD1 matching over 8 bases. In germline, CDR1 is SGHAT, CDR2 FQDESV (reference sequence). With V trimmed by 5 bases and J by 2 bases, 8 bases remained unmatched. The CDR3 spans 15 residues. The CDR3 bases are TGTGCCAGCAGCCACTCCTCGGACAGGGCCTACGAGCAGTACTTC. Amino acids: CASSHSSDRAYEQYF. Together with reference TRBV11-1 and TRBJ2-7, the CDR3 gives the full variable domain: EAEVAQSPRYKITEKSQAVAFWCDPISGHATLYWYRQILGQGPELLVQFQDESVVDDSQLPKDRFSAERLKGVDSTLKIQPAELGDSAMYLCASSHSSDRAYEQYFGPGTRLTVT.

This clonotype was seen more than once but under ten times. The chain joins TRBV6-1 to TRBJ2-1; D uncertain. Germline lookup yields CDR1 MNHNS and CDR2 SASEGT. The CDR3 is 12 residues long. V was trimmed by 8 bases and J by 1 base, leaving 6 bases between them. CDR3 sequence reads: CASRYSYNEQFF. In nucleotides, the CDR3 is TGTGCCAGCCGCTATTCCTACAATGAGCAGTTCTTC.

The genes are TRBV7-9 and TRBJ2-7, with no clear D. The CDR3 spans 15 residues. Per germline, CDR1 SEHNR and CDR2 FQNEAQ (reference sequence). V was trimmed by 3 bases and J by 2 bases, leaving 14 bases between them. This CDR3 is CASSFTGKGAYEQYF. In DNA, the CDR3 is TGTGCCAGCAGCTTTACGGGCAAGGGCGCCTACGAGCAGTACTTC.

This clonotype was seen only a few times. The chain uses TRBV9 and TRBJ1-2; 9 nucleotides align to TRBD1. J was trimmed by 4 bases and V by 4 bases; bases with no gene match: 14. From germline, CDR1 is SGDLS and CDR2 YYNGEE. The CDR3 is made up of 17 amino acids. CDR3 DNA sequence: TGTGCCAGCAGCACTCCGGGACAGGGTACGGGGGGCTATGGCTACACCTTC. It yields the protein CASSTPGQGTGGYGYTF.

This clonotype has a count of ten or more. The V and J genes are TRBV19 and TRBJ1-5, with no clear D. The germline V gene has CDR1 LNHDA and CDR2 SQIVND (reference sequence). V was trimmed by 5 bases and J by 2 bases, leaving 10 bases between them. This CDR3 contains 14 residues. CDR3 amino acids: CASSLTGRNQPQHF. CDR3 DNA sequence: TGTGCCAGTAGTTTGACCGGCCGCAATCAGCCCCAGCATTTT.

J is TRBJ2-5 and V is TRBV6-2 or TRBV6-3; 10 bases are shared with TRBD2. With 7 bases clipped from V and 4 bases from J, the junction kept 21 bases outside the gene matches. The CDR3 is made up of 19 amino acids. Germline V gene sequence: CDR1 MNHEY, CDR2 SVGEGT. The CDR3 DNA sequence: TGTGCCAGCACCGTGGAGGCTGGGACTAGCGCCTTCTCAAGAGAGACCCAGTACTTC. Protein: CASTVEAGTSAFSRETQYF.

This clonotype was counted between two and nine times. J is TRBJ2-2 and V is TRBV2; either TRBD1 or TRBD2 may supply D (6 bases each). Trimming removed 8 bases at V and 3 bases at J, with 16 bases between. The CDR3 has 15 residues. Per the germline V gene, CDR1 is SNHLY and CDR2 is FYNNEI. The CDR3 nucleotides are TGTGCCAGCCTGATGGAGGGGGGTTACACCGGGGAGCTGTTTTTT. This translates into CASLMEGGYTGELFF. Together with reference TRBV2 and TRBJ2-2, the CDR3 gives the full variable domain: EPEVTQTPSHQVTQMGQEVILRCVPISNHLYFYWYRQILGQKVEFLVSFYNNEISEKSEIFDDQFSVERPDGSNFTLKIRSTKLEDSAMYFCASLMEGGYTGELFFGEGSRLTVL.

The table lists this clonotype with a few counts. This chain links TRBV11-2 with TRBJ2-5; D might be TRBD1 (5 bases). Looked up from germline, CDR1 is SGHAT and CDR2 is FQNNGV. The CDR3 consists of 13 residues. Trimming left V 6 bases short and J 4 bases short, with 12 bases between. CDR3 protein: CASRFWQGETQYF. CDR3 in DNA: TGTGCCAGCAGATTTTGGCAGGGAGAGACCCAGTACTTC.

This clonotype came up many times. The chain has TRBV7-2 and TRBJ2-7; 11 bases are a match to TRBD2. In germline, CDR1 is SGHTA, CDR2 FQGNSA. The CDR3 has 15 residues. Unmatched junction bases numbered 7, after V lost 5 bases and J lost 4 bases. The CDR3 reads CASSVLAGDKYEQYF. DNA for the CDR3: TGTGCCAGCAGCGTACTAGCGGGAGATAAGTACGAGCAGTACTTC. The complete variable domain, with remaining parts taken from reference TRBV7-2 and TRBJ2-7, reads GAGVSQSPSNKVTEKGKDVELRCDPISGHTALYWYRQSLGQGLEFLIYFQGNSAPDKSGLPSDRFSAERTGGSVSTLTIQRTQQEDSAVYLCASSVLAGDKYEQYFGPGTRLTVT.

This chain uses TRBV6-5 with TRBJ1-5; D not resolved. From germline, CDR1 is MNHEY and CDR2 SVGAGI. V lost 5 bases and J 2 bases, leaving 16 bases between the germline ends. The CDR3 is 16 amino acids. CDR3 region: CASSASHPRGNQPQHF. The CDR3 nucleotides read TGTGCCAGCAGTGCCAGCCATCCTAGGGGCAATCAGCCCCAGCATTTT.

This clonotype was observed a few times. CDR3 region: CSVEDWASGRTDTQYF. In nucleotides, the CDR3 is TGCAGCGTTGAAGATTGGGCTAGCGGGCGCACAGATACGCAGTATTTT. This sequence joins TRBV29-1 and TRBJ2-3, with 8 bases identical to TRBD2. This CDR3 region has 16 residues. The germline V gene has CDR1 SQVTM and CDR2 ANQGSEA. Germline trimming cut 0 bases from V and 1 base from J; bases unmatched to any gene: 6.

This clonotype was counted a few times. The chain combines TRBV7-2 with TRBJ2-3, with 7 bases that match TRBD1. J gave up 2 bases and V 5 bases, and 4 bases lay outside the gene matches. Germline V gene sequence: CDR1 SGHTA, CDR2 FQGNSA. This CDR3 comprises 14 residues. In DNA form, the CDR3 reads TGTGCCAGCAGCCAGGGACAGTACACAGATACGCAGTATTTT. Translating it yields CASSQGQYTDTQYF. Using reference TRBV7-2 and TRBJ2-3 for the parts outside the CDR3, the full variable domain is GAGVSQSPSNKVTEKGKDVELRCDPISGHTALYWYRQSLGQGLEFLIYFQGNSAPDKSGLPSDRFSAERTGGSVSTLTIQRTQQEDSAVYLCASSQGQYTDTQYFGPGTRLTVL.

The chain employs TRBV29-1 and TRBJ2-1; D is undetermined. The CDR3 length is 14 residues. Trimming removed 6 bases at V and 7 bases at J, with 19 bases between. From germline, CDR1 is SQVTM and CDR2 ANQGSEA. CDR3 residues: CSVPGRALTNEQFF. In nucleotides, the CDR3 is TGCAGCGTACCTGGACGGGCACTTACAAATGAGCAGTTCTTC.

This chain uses TRBV28 with TRBJ2-1; no reliable D call. This CDR3 has 15 residues. Germline CDR1 is MDHEN and CDR2 is SYDVKM. V was shortened by 8 bases and J by 0 bases, with 14 bases between the two germline ends. The CDR3 bases are TGTGCCAGCTCTTTAACCCCCAACTCCTACAATGAGCAGTTCTTC. Protein sequence: CASSLTPNSYNEQFF. Full variable domain (remainder filled in from reference TRBV28 and TRBJ2-1): DVKVTQSSRYLVKRTGEKVFLECVQDMDHENMFWYRQDPGLGLRLIYFSYDVKMKEKGDIPEGYSVSREKKERFSLILESASTNQTSMYLCASSLTPNSYNEQFFGPGTRLTVL.

Many counts were recorded for this clonotype. The rearrangement joins TRBV4-1 to TRBJ2-1; D gene unclear. This CDR3 contains 14 residues. Germline CDR1 reads MGHRA; CDR2 reads YSYEKL. V gave up 4 bases and J gave up 4 bases, with 11 bases separating them. The CDR3 loop is CASSPIGVYNEQFF. Here the CDR3 DNA reads TGCGCCAGCAGCCCCATTGGGGTTTACAATGAGCAGTTCTTC.

This clonotype showed up just a few times. This chain joins TRBV28 and TRBJ2-2, with no clear D. Germline CDR1 is MDHEN and CDR2 is SYDVKM. The germline V and J ends were trimmed by 3 bases and 2 bases, with 10 bases remaining between them. This CDR3 has 15 residues. CDR3 in amino acids: CASSLLGVNTGELFF. As DNA, the CDR3 is TGTGCCAGCAGTTTGTTAGGAGTAAACACCGGGGAGCTGTTTTTT.